The source of this T cell receptor (beta chain) is a study of early T cells in non-severe SARS-CoV-2 infection. Each CDR3 protein gets one entry after TCRdb re-called the 5' RACE reads with MiXCR. The sample contains around 52,000 distinct CDR3 sequences, 10% to 15% of which appear only once. This clonotype was observed at least ten times. The V gene lost 4 bases and the J gene lost 2 bases, with 25 bases spanning the gap. This CDR3 is built from 19 residues. Germline V lookup: CDR1 SGHTA, CDR2 FQGNSA. The chain combines TRBV7-2 with TRBJ2-3; no clear D gene. The sequence was obtained from an adult who was a healthcare worker with PCR-confirmed SARS-CoV-2 infection or an uninfected control (not recorded which). Source material: whole blood. In nucleotides, the CDR3 is TGTGCCAGCAGCTCCGAACGCCGCTGGGCGCTCGGAGACACAGATACGCAGTATTTT. It translates to CASSSERRWALGDTDTQYF.